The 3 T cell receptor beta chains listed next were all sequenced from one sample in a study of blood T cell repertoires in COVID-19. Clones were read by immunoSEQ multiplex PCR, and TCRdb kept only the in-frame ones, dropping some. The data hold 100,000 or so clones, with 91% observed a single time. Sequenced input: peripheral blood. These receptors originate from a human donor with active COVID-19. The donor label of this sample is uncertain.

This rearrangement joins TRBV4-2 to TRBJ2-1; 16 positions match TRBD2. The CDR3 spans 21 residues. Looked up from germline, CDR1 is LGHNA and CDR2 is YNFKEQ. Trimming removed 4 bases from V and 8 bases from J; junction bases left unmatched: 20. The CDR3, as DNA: TGTGCCAGCAGCCCAGACAGACCGGGACTAGCGGGGGGGCTGGATATCTATGAGCAGTTCTTC. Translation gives CASSPDRPGLAGGLDIYEQFF.

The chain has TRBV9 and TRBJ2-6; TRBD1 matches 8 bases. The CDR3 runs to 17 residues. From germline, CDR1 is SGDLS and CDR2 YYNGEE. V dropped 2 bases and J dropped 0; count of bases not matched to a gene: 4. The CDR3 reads CASSVTRGPSGANVLTF. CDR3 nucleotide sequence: TGTGCCAGCAGCGTCACCAGGGGGCCCTCTGGGGCCAACGTCCTGACTTTC. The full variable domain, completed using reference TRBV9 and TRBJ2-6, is DSGVTQTPKHLITATGQRVTLRCSPRSGDLSVYWYQQSLDQGLQFLIQYYNGEERAKGNILERFSAQQFPDLHSELNLSSLELGDSALYFCASSVTRGPSGANVLTFGAGSRLTVL.

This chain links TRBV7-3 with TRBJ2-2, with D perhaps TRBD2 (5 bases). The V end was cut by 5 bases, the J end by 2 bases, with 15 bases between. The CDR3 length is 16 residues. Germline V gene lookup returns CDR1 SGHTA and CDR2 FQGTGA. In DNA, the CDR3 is TGTGCCAGCAGCGGCCGGGGTGCGGACAACACCGGGGAGCTGTTTTTT. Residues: CASSGRGADNTGELFF.